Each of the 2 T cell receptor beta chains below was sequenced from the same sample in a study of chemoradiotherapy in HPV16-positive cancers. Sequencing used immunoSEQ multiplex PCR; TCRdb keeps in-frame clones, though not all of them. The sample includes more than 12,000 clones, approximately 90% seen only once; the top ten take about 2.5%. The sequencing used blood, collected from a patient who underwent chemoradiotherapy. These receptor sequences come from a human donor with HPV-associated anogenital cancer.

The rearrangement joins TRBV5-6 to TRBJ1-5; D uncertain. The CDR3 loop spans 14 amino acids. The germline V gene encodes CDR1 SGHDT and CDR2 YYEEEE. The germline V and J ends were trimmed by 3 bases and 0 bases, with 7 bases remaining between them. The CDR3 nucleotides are TGTGCCAGCAGCTCGTCAGGTAGCAATCAGCCCCAGCATTTT. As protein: CASSSSGSNQPQHF. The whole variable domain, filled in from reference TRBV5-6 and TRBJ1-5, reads DAGVTQSPTHLIKTRGQQVTLRCSPKSGHDTVSWYQQALGQGPQFIFQYYEEEERQRGNFPDRFSGHQFPNYSSELNVNALLLGDSALYLCASSSSGSNQPQHFGDGTRLSIL.

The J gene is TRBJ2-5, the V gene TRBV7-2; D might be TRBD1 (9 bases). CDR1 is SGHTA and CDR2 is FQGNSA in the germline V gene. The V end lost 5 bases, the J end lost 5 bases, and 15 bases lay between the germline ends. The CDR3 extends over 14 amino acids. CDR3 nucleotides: TGTGCCAGCAGCACAGGGGGCGGGGGGGAGACCCAGTACTTC. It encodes CASSTGGGGETQYF.